This T cell receptor beta chain was retrieved from a study of technical replicates of blood from a handful of donors. Method: immunoSEQ multiplex PCR; TCRdb's copy keeps in-frame clones and lacks some. This repertoire shows fewer than 90,000 clones, around 94% found once; its top ten account for approximately 0.25%. V was pared by 3 bases and J by 7 bases, with 12 bases of the junction left unmatched. Germline CDR1 is SEHNR and CDR2 is FQNEAQ (reference sequence). The CDR3 consists of 16 residues. This chain uses TRBV7-9 with TRBJ2-1; TRBD2 aligns across 7 bases. The sample taken for sequencing was T cells isolated from PBMCs. The clonotype originates from a human donor in good health. CDR3 region: CASSFLILAARNEQFF. Here the CDR3 DNA reads TGTGCCAGCAGCTTTTTGATTCTAGCGGCTAGGAATGAGCAGTTCTTC.